This T cell receptor beta chain emerged from a study of OX40 agonist ivuxolimab in advanced cancers. Study details: Patients with prior anti-PD-1, anti-PD-L1 or anti-CTLA-4 therapy were eligible; roughly 41% had some. Three patients responded partially, comprising one with hepatocellular carcinoma and two with cutaneous melanoma.

TCRdb's copy holds only in-frame clones and misses some; the assay was immunoSEQ multiplex PCR. The sample contains about 66,000 clones, roughly 87% of which appear only once. Study-wide results and caveats: Certain nonresponders likewise exhibited a low normalized T-cell clonal expansion. Expanded clones were, on average, more numerous among CD8+ T cells than CD4+.

The CDR3 totals 14 residues. The trim removed 4 bases at V and 1 base at J, leaving 3 bases unmatched. Germline V CDR1 and CDR2: SGHNT, YYREEE (reference sequence). About this clone itself: Its antigen remains unidentified.

The chain links TRBV5-4 to TRBJ1-1; 8 bases align to TRBD1. Sequences were derived from CD4+ or CD8+ T cells sorted from blood, sampled in a trial of the OX40 agonist ivuxolimab. The TCR sequence derives from an adult with an advanced solid tumor such as melanoma, head and neck, liver or kidney cancer. For the CDR3, the DNA is TGTGCCAGCAGCGTAACAGGGGGGAACACTGAAGCTTTCTTT. This gives the protein CASSVTGGNTEAFF.